The entry below gives a single T cell receptor beta chain sequence along with its context. No antigen is known for it. This sample was taken from a study of T cell responses to AZD1222 COVID-19 vaccine. Method: immunoSEQ multiplex PCR; TCRdb's copy keeps in-frame clones and lacks some. In the table there are more than 250,000 clones, 93% of which are singletons. Germline V gene lookup returns CDR1 SGHDN and CDR2 FVKESK. The V end lost 6 bases, the J end lost 3 bases, and 11 bases lay between the germline ends. The CDR3 is made up of 13 amino acids. Study results and caveats: Spike was spanned by vaccine-associated CD4 TCRs, with dominance at 160-218 and 743-854. The peak T cell response came first, and repertoires were sampled only after it. Spike-specific TCR breadth and depth both grew after two AZD1222 doses.

The sequencing here drew on peripheral blood, taken on day 0 of AZD1222 vaccination. J is TRBJ1-1 and V is TRBV14, with unresolved D. The TCR was taken from an adult in good health. The CDR3 sequence is CASSQSGDTEAFF. The CDR3 bases are TGTGCCAGCAGTCAAAGTGGCGACACTGAAGCTTTCTTT.